This T cell receptor beta chain was captured in a study of molecular identifiers for immune sequencing clone quantification. Study background: With replicates, the RNA of about 21,000 or 97,000 naive CD8 cells was split five ways and four were sequenced. Study-level points and caveats: Clonotypes surpassing 20 RNA copies contained over 97% of effector molecules, versus under 1% in naive cells.

A CD8+CD4-CCR7+CD45RA+ gate was used to sort naive CD8 T cells. Germline CDR1 is SNHLY and CDR2 is FYNNEI. V was cut by 3 bases and J by 3 bases, with 9 bases left in between. This CDR3 has 15 residues. TCRdb processed the PCR reads anew with MiXCR; each CDR3 protein has one entry. The sample records hundreds of thousands of distinct CDR3 sequences, nearly 20% being singletons. This clonotype was picked up a small number of times. Its specificity is not known. The origin of this receptor is a human donor in good health. Some libraries in this study had Jurkat cell RNA spiked in. The chain is built from TRBV2 and TRBJ2-6; D call uncertain. Sequencing was done on a sample of naive CD8+ T cells from blood, with Jurkat cell RNA spiked in. The subset was: FACS-sorted CD8+CD4-CCR7+CD45RA+ naive T cells. The CDR3, as DNA: TGTGCCAGCAGTGATTTCAGCTTTGGGGCCAACGTCCTGACTTTC. This encodes CASSDFSFGANVLTF.